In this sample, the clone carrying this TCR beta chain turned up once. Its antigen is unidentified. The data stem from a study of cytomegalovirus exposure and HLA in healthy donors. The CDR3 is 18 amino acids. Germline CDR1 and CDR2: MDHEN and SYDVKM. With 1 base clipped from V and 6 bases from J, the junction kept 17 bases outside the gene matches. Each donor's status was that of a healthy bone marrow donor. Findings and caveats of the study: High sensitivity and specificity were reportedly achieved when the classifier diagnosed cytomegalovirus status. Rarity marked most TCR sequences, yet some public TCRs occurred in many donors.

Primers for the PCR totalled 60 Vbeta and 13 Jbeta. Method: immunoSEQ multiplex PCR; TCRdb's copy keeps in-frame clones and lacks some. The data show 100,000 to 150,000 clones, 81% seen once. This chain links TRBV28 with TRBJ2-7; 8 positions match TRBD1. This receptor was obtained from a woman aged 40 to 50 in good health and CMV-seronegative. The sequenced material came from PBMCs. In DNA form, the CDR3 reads TGTGCCAGCAGTTTATACCAGATTTATAGGACAGGGTCTCTCGAGCAGTACTTC. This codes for CASSLYQIYRTGSLEQYF.